The rows below give T cell receptor beta chains drawn from one sample of a study of a mutant IDH1 vaccine in newly diagnosed glioma. These receptors are not linked to any known antigen. The table came from immunoSEQ multiplex PCR; TCRdb's copy has only in-frame clones and leaves some out. Of about 60,000 clones detected, roughly 84% appear once; the ten largest clones hold about 4%. The sequencing used PBMCs, collected from a glioma patient whose treatment included an IDH1 peptide vaccine. The origin of the receptors is a man under 40 with glioma. Each CDR3 is given with its conserved first and last residue. Expanded clones are given a class, and other clones once, few, many or no size at all.

cdr3_aa: CASGTKTGRQPQHF
cdr3_length: 14
v_call: TRBV6-5
clone_size: -

cdr3_aa: CASSFVGATGELFF
cdr3_length: 14
v_call: TRBV11-2
clone_size: -

cdr3_aa: CASSQDRGTGELFF
cdr3_length: 14
v_call: TRBV4-1
clone_size: -

cdr3_aa: CASSLTSTGGTGELFF
cdr3_length: 16
v_call: TRBV18
clone_size: -

cdr3_aa: CASSSDRAGNTIYF
cdr3_length: 14
v_call: TRBV27
clone_size: -

cdr3_aa: CASSTGWNSPLHF
cdr3_length: 13
v_call: TRBV5-8
clone_size: -

cdr3_aa: CASSLWEGQGQPQHF
cdr3_length: 15
v_call: TRBV5-6
clone_size: few

cdr3_aa: CASSFRTGTDTPRAYF
cdr3_length: 16
v_call: TRBV28
clone_size: -

cdr3_aa: CASSTTLLAGGSNAYNEQFF
cdr3_length: 20
v_call: TRBV5-1
clone_size: -

cdr3_aa: CASSSGTQEKLFF
cdr3_length: 13
v_call: TRBV5-4
clone_size: -

cdr3_aa: CASSLSGNGQPQHF
cdr3_length: 14
v_call: TRBV5-5
clone_size: -

cdr3_aa: CASSQSQGGTYTQYF
cdr3_length: 15
v_call: TRBV16
clone_size: -

cdr3_aa: CASSPVEGGGYTF
cdr3_length: 13
v_call: TRBV5-6
clone_size: -

cdr3_aa: CASSQDEGAPFFLHF
cdr3_length: 15
v_call: TRBV4-1
clone_size: -

cdr3_aa: CASSVATNEKLFF
cdr3_length: 13
v_call: TRBV9
clone_size: -

cdr3_aa: CASSQEQENNQPQHF
cdr3_length: 15
v_call: TRBV4-1
clone_size: few

cdr3_aa: CASSGDREGELPWGDGYTF
cdr3_length: 19
v_call: TRBV2
clone_size: -

cdr3_aa: CASSYSTGYNEQFF
cdr3_length: 14
v_call: TRBV6-5
clone_size: -

cdr3_aa: CASSRQGPSEQYF
cdr3_length: 13
v_call: TRBV5-6
clone_size: -

cdr3_aa: CASSPEGLSANSPLHF
cdr3_length: 16
v_call: TRBV7-9
clone_size: -

cdr3_aa: CASSYWQTNTGELFF
cdr3_length: 15
v_call: TRBV6-5
clone_size: -

cdr3_aa: CASTSSGGAPYNEQFF
cdr3_length: 16
v_call: TRBV27
clone_size: -

cdr3_aa: CASSVEGRDTEAFF
cdr3_length: 14
v_call: TRBV9
clone_size: -

cdr3_aa: CASSPWAPETQYF
cdr3_length: 13
v_call: TRBV18
clone_size: once

cdr3_aa: CASSLYYVDSSNTEAFF
cdr3_length: 17
v_call: TRBV5-1
clone_size: -

cdr3_aa: CASSLDGGGGFLYF
cdr3_length: 14
v_call: TRBV5-1
clone_size: -

cdr3_aa: CASSAHRVDRGKKLFF
cdr3_length: 16
v_call: TRBV19
clone_size: -

cdr3_aa: CASSSASSYNSPLHF
cdr3_length: 15
v_call: TRBV5-8
clone_size: -

cdr3_aa: CASRSLQGPRGNTIYF
cdr3_length: 16
v_call: TRBV2
clone_size: -

cdr3_aa: CASSSGLKNIQYF
cdr3_length: 13
v_call: TRBV6-5
clone_size: -

cdr3_aa: CASSAQRGSSYEQYF
cdr3_length: 15
v_call: TRBV5-4
clone_size: -

cdr3_aa: CASSEQGDTYEQYF
cdr3_length: 14
v_call: TRBV6-1
clone_size: -

cdr3_aa: CASSMSGLAGGIGELFF
cdr3_length: 17
v_call: TRBV19
clone_size: -

cdr3_aa: CASRGDALNMNTEAFF
cdr3_length: 16
v_call: TRBV19
clone_size: few

cdr3_aa: CASSLYGYYGYTF
cdr3_length: 13
v_call: TRBV5-6
clone_size: -

cdr3_aa: CASSPQGTDRYGYTF
cdr3_length: 15
v_call: TRBV18
clone_size: -

cdr3_aa: CASSPTGGREGAFF
cdr3_length: 14
v_call: TRBV7-9
clone_size: -

cdr3_aa: CSVNQAMNTEAFF
cdr3_length: 13
v_call: TRBV29-1
clone_size: -

cdr3_aa: CASSEGPSTDTQYF
cdr3_length: 14
v_call: TRBV19
clone_size: -

cdr3_aa: CASSFTAGANTGELFF
cdr3_length: 16
v_call: TRBV5-1
clone_size: -

cdr3_aa: CASSVRAGHGYTF
cdr3_length: 13
v_call: TRBV2
clone_size: -

cdr3_aa: CASSPGTSNTGELFF
cdr3_length: 15
v_call: TRBV27
clone_size: -

cdr3_aa: CASSRGSEETQYF
cdr3_length: 13
v_call: TRBV7-9
clone_size: -

cdr3_aa: CASSEEPSNSNQPQHF
cdr3_length: 16
v_call: TRBV6-1
clone_size: few

cdr3_aa: CASSLLLVSQHF
cdr3_length: 12
v_call: TRBV28
clone_size: -

cdr3_aa: CASSFGTGSYEQYF
cdr3_length: 14
v_call: TRBV7-2
clone_size: -

cdr3_aa: CASSQEVRQETQYF
cdr3_length: 14
v_call: TRBV4-1
clone_size: -

cdr3_aa: CASRSQGVQNNEQFF
cdr3_length: 15
v_call: TRBV2
clone_size: -

cdr3_aa: CASSVATRGDDRLAEAFF
cdr3_length: 18
v_call: TRBV9
clone_size: -

cdr3_aa: CASSLTGTVSNQPQHF
cdr3_length: 16
v_call: TRBV27
clone_size: -

cdr3_aa: CASSLAATSTGELFF
cdr3_length: 15
v_call: TRBV5-1
clone_size: -

cdr3_aa: CASSTWGQGENEKLFF
cdr3_length: 16
v_call: TRBV21-1
clone_size: -

cdr3_aa: CASGEDAWEKLFF
cdr3_length: 13
v_call: TRBV28
clone_size: -

cdr3_aa: CASSSWGLREDTQYF
cdr3_length: 15
v_call: TRBV5-1
clone_size: -

cdr3_aa: CASSPPTRLAGGRETQYF
cdr3_length: 18
v_call: TRBV18
clone_size: -